This T cell receptor (beta chain) was documented in a study of identical twins. Broader study findings: Monozygotic twins shared more out-of-frame TCR alpha than recombination models predicted.

The CDR3 contains 15 residues. V was pared by 6 bases and J by 2 bases, with 5 bases of the junction left unmatched. Germline V gives CDR1 SNHLY, CDR2 FYNNEI. TCRdb ran MiXCR on the 5' RACE reads and lists one entry per CDR3 protein. The sample has fewer than 650,000 distinct CDR3 sequences; around 7.5% are singletons. As to this clonotype: Its target is not known.

This sample was also put to use in a study of yellow fever vaccine responses in identical twins.

V and J are TRBV2 and TRBJ2-1; TRBD1 agrees at 9 bases. The TCR sequence derives from a woman in her late teens or twenties in good health. The sample comprised PBMCs. The CDR3 protein is CASRTGTGTYNEQFF. The DNA for the CDR3 is TGTGCCAGCAGGACCGGGACAGGGACCTACAATGAGCAGTTCTTC.